The 6 T cell receptor beta chains reported below all come from one sample, sequenced in a study of blood T cell repertoires in COVID-19. Profiling relied on immunoSEQ multiplex PCR, and the TCRdb table lists in-frame clones only, not all of them. This table holds about 160,000 clones, over 75% found once. Sequencing was carried out using peripheral blood. These receptors were obtained from a man aged 65 to 85 who had recovered from COVID-19.

The V call is TRBV9, the J call TRBJ1-6, with a possible D match to TRBD1 (6 bases). This CDR3 contains 16 residues. CDR1 and CDR2 from the germline V gene are SGDLS and YYNGEE. V was clipped by 2 bases and J by 9 bases, with 18 bases between them. The chain's CDR3 is CASSVNDRFGGSPLHF. CDR3 DNA sequence: TGTGCCAGCAGCGTCAACGACAGGTTCGGCGGTTCACCCCTCCACTTT.

V usage is TRBV7-9 and J usage is TRBJ2-7; D possibly corresponds to TRBD2 (5 bases). Trimming stripped 5 bases from V and 2 bases from J, with 13 bases between. Germline CDR1 SEHNR, CDR2 FQNEAQ (reference sequence). CDR3 length: 14 amino acids. The CDR3 loop reads CASSPRDGAYEQYF. The CDR3 coding sequence is TGTGCCAGCAGCCCTCGAGACGGGGCCTACGAGCAGTACTTC.

This chain uses TRBV3-1 (or the pseudogene TRBV3-2) with TRBJ1-2; 7 bases line up with TRBD1. Trimming removed 3 bases from V and 6 bases from J; junction bases left unmatched: 13. Germline CDR1 LGHDT, CDR2 YNNKEL (reference sequence). The CDR3 spans 16 residues. The CDR3 reads CASSQPSTDRFHGYTF. In nucleotides, the CDR3 is TGTGCCAGCAGCCAGCCAAGTACGGACAGGTTTCATGGCTACACCTTC.

The chain joins TRBV6-1 to TRBJ2-1; perhaps TRBD2 as D (6 bases). Per the germline V gene, CDR1 is MNHNS and CDR2 is SASEGT. The CDR3 has 17 amino acids. The germline V and J ends were trimmed by 2 bases and 2 bases, with 16 bases remaining between them. In DNA, the CDR3 is TGTGCCAGCAGTGAAATTTGGTGGGACTCGGCCTACAATGAGCAGTTCTTC. Its translation: CASSEIWWDSAYNEQFF.

This chain uses TRBV28 with TRBJ2-2, with TRBD1 identical over 9 bases. CDR1 is MDHEN and CDR2 is SYDVKM in the germline V gene. With V trimmed by 5 bases and J by 4 bases, 8 bases remained unmatched. The CDR3 contains 16 residues. CDR3: CASSPPGTGSTGELFF. The CDR3 DNA follows: TGTGCCAGCAGTCCACCCGGGACAGGGAGCACCGGGGAGCTGTTTTTT.

The rearrangement links TRBV19 to TRBJ2-2; a possible D gene is TRBD1 (6 bases). Trimming took 3 bases from V and 4 from J, leaving 12 bases between them. The CDR3 spans 15 residues. CDR1 is LNHDA and CDR2 is SQIVND in the germline V gene (reference sequence). The CDR3 sequence is CASSIQGSPTGELFF. The CDR3 DNA sequence: TGTGCCAGTAGTATTCAGGGGTCCCCCACCGGGGAGCTGTTTTTT.